These 21 T cell receptor beta chains were all obtained from the same sample, sequenced in a study of Ad26.COV2.S vaccination and SARS-CoV-2 variants. Produced via immunoSEQ multiplex PCR; TCRdb's table is partial and in-frame only. The table records over 300,000 clones, about 83% of them present only once. Treatment indicated: some 20 received Ad26.COV2.S at low or high dose, single or two shots; about five received placebo; per-sample allocation not given. Sampling happened 63 days after the first vaccine or placebo injection. This sample comprised peripheral blood, obtained in a trial of Ad26.COV2.S vaccine versus placebo. Source of these receptors: a person aged 18-60 years who received the Ad26.COV2.S COVID-19 vaccine or a placebo.

This sequence joins TRBV12-3 or TRBV12-4 and TRBJ1-4, with D hard to call. This CDR3 region has 11 residues. Trimming removed 6 bases at V and 8 bases at J, with 7 bases between. CDR3 sequence reads: CASSPDEKLFF. The DNA of the CDR3 is TGTGCCAGCAGCCCGGACGAAAAACTGTTTTTT.

The rearrangement uses TRBV24-1 and TRBJ2-7; D is unresolved. V lost 0 bases and J lost 7, with 6 bases in between. This CDR3 comprises 12 residues. Germline assignment: CDR1 KGHDR and CDR2 SFDVKD. The DNA for the CDR3 is TGTGCCACCAGTGATTTGAATGGGGAGCAGTACTTC. Translating it yields CATSDLNGEQYF.

This chain connects TRBV9 to TRBJ2-1; D remains unclear. CDR1 is SGDLS, CDR2 YYNGEE, per germline. The germline V and J ends were trimmed by 1 base and 5 bases, with 10 bases remaining between them. CDR3 length: 14 amino acids. The CDR3 DNA sequence: TGTGCCAGCAGCGTAACCGGAGCTAACAATGAGCAGTTCTTC. Residues: CASSVTGANNEQFF.

The chain joins TRBV7-2 to TRBJ2-3; D may correspond to TRBD1 or TRBD2 (5 bases each). Per the germline V gene, CDR1 is SGHTA and CDR2 is FQGNSA. CDR3 length: 16 amino acids. Trimming cost V 4 bases and J 0 bases, with 14 bases left between them. In DNA, the CDR3 is TGTGCCAGCAGCTATCCCCCGGGGCAGAGCACAGATACGCAGTATTTT. This translates into CASSYPPGQSTDTQYF.

The J gene is TRBJ2-1, the V gene TRBV2; 10 bases match TRBD2. This CDR3 has 15 residues. The germline gives CDR1 SNHLY, CDR2 FYNNEI. V was pared by 1 base and J by 10 bases, with 7 bases of the junction left unmatched. The CDR3 nucleotides read TGTGCCAGCAGTGAAGAGCGGGGGGGAAGGAACGAGCAGTTCTTC. Protein: CASSEERGGRNEQFF.

This rearrangement joins TRBV7-3 to TRBJ2-5; TRBD2 agrees at 13 bases. With 5 bases clipped from V and 1 base from J, the junction kept 13 bases outside the gene matches. The CDR3 consists of 19 residues. The germline V gene has CDR1 SGHTA and CDR2 FQGTGA. The CDR3 nucleotides read TGTGCCAGCAGCCCCGGACTAGCGGGAGCCCATCCCTTCCAAGAGACCCAGTACTTC. Encoded protein: CASSPGLAGAHPFQETQYF.

The chain links TRBV5-4 to TRBJ2-1; 7 bases line up with TRBD1. V lost 7 bases to trimming and J lost 2 bases; unmatched junction nucleotides: 9. The CDR3 loop spans 15 amino acids. From germline, CDR1 is SGHNT and CDR2 YYREEE (reference sequence). In DNA, the CDR3 is TGTGCCAGCCGCCACAGGGGCACCACCTACAATGAGCAGTTCTTC. The encoded protein is CASRHRGTTYNEQFF. Filled out from reference TRBV5-4 and TRBJ2-1, the complete variable domain reads ETGVTQSPTHLIKTRGQQVTLRCSSQSGHNTVSWYQQALGQGPQFIFQYYREEENGRGNFPPRFSGLQFPNYSSELNVNALELDDSALYLCASRHRGTTYNEQFFGPGTRLTVL.

V gene TRBV9 combines with J gene TRBJ1-4; TRBD1 aligns across 7 bases. This CDR3 has 15 residues. The germline CDR1 and CDR2 sequences are SGDLS and YYNGEE. Trimming removed 4 bases from V and 5 bases from J; junction bases left unmatched: 8. For the CDR3, the DNA is TGTGCCAGCAGCCCCCGGGGACAGCCAAATGAAAAACTGTTTTTT. It encodes CASSPRGQPNEKLFF.

CDR3 bases: TGTGCCAGCAGTTCTCAGGGAGTTGGCTACACCTTC. This translates into CASSSQGVGYTF. This rearrangement joins TRBV2 to TRBJ1-2; tentatively, D is TRBD1 (5 bases). Germline CDR1 is SNHLY and CDR2 is FYNNEI. Trimming took 5 bases from V and 7 from J, leaving 11 bases between them. The CDR3 contains 12 residues.

The chain is built from TRBV11-3 and TRBJ2-1; 13 bases fit TRBD2. CDR3 length: 15 amino acids. CDR1 is SGHNT and CDR2 is YENEEA in the germline V gene. V shed 5 bases and J 6 bases; nucleotides not matched to a gene: 4. The CDR3: CASSLRTSGSNEQFF. The CDR3 region has the DNA TGTGCCAGCAGCCTTCGGACTAGCGGGAGCAATGAGCAGTTCTTC.

In regard to this clone: The germline gene is not matched at one end of the junction; a read error may be the cause. The chain links TRBV3-1 (or the pseudogene TRBV3-2) to TRBJ1-3, with D hard to call. CDR3 length: 10 residues. Germline V lookup: CDR1 LGHDT, CDR2 YNNKEL (reference sequence). This chain's CDR3 is CASSPPETLF. The CDR3 nucleotides are TGTGCCAGCAGCCCGCCAGAGACCTTGTTT.

This clone was observed once. The gene calls are TRBV9 and TRBJ2-2; a possible D gene is TRBD2 (7 bases). V was cut by 1 base and J by 0 bases, with 13 bases left in between. The length of the CDR3 is 17 residues. Germline V gene lookup returns CDR1 SGDLS and CDR2 YYNGEE. The CDR3 reads CASSVREAGANTGELFF. For the CDR3, the DNA is TGTGCCAGCAGCGTACGGGAGGCAGGGGCGAACACCGGGGAGCTGTTTTTT.

J is TRBJ1-2 and V is TRBV15; 9 positions match TRBD1. CDR1 LNHNV and CDR2 YYDKDF come from the germline V gene (reference sequence). Germline trimming cut 9 bases from V and 2 bases from J; bases unmatched to any gene: 7. The CDR3 has 14 amino acids. CDR3 sequence reads: CATRTGQGNYGYTF. CDR3 bases: TGTGCCACGCGGACTGGACAGGGGAACTATGGCTACACCTTC.

The chain employs TRBV7-8 and TRBJ2-1; 12 bases map to TRBD2. Germline assignment: CDR1 SGHVS and CDR2 FQNEAQ. This CDR3 comprises 14 residues. Trimming removed 4 bases from V and 10 bases from J; junction bases left unmatched: 5. The CDR3 region has the DNA TGTGCCAGCAGCTCTAGCGGGGGGGCGAAAGAGCAGTTCTTC. It specifies CASSSSGGAKEQFF.

V usage is TRBV4-1 and J usage is TRBJ2-7; D is perhaps TRBD1 or TRBD2 (5 bases each). Germline V gene lookup returns CDR1 MGHRA and CDR2 YSYEKL. Trimming shortened V by 3 bases and J by 6 bases, and 15 bases separated the two germline ends. The CDR3 has 14 residues. CDR3 sequence reads: CASSHPRGASEQYF. The CDR3 DNA reads as TGCGCCAGCAGCCACCCCCGGGGCGCTTCCGAGCAGTACTTC.

The chain recombines TRBV6-5 with TRBJ1-3; D not certain. The CDR3 loop spans 15 amino acids. V lost 5 bases and J lost 0, with 11 bases in between. Germline CDR1 MNHEY, CDR2 SVGAGI. This CDR3 is CASSRGGISGNTIYF. The CDR3 DNA reads as TGTGCCAGCAGTCGCGGTGGGATCTCTGGAAACACCATATATTTT.

V gene TRBV9 combines with J gene TRBJ2-6; no reliable D call. There are 15 residues in the CDR3. Germline V gene lookup returns CDR1 SGDLS and CDR2 YYNGEE. Trimming left V 3 bases short and J 2 bases short, with 9 bases between. The chain's CDR3 is CASSGFHAGANVLTF. Here the CDR3 DNA reads TGTGCCAGCAGCGGCTTTCACGCTGGGGCCAACGTCCTGACTTTC.

This clone has more than one count but fewer than ten. This chain uses TRBV2 with TRBJ1-5; D is undetermined. CDR1 and CDR2 (germline): SNHLY, FYNNEI. The CDR3 is made up of 15 amino acids. Trimming took off 6 bases at V and 4 bases at J, with 16 bases between the two ends. In DNA form, the CDR3 reads TGTGCCAGCAGGGAGGAAAGTGGGCCAAATCAGCCCCAGCATTTT. This translates into CASREESGPNQPQHF.

For the CDR3, the DNA is TGTGCCAGCCGGGACAGGGGATGGACTGAAGCTTTCTTT. Its translation: CASRDRGWTEAFF. V is TRBV5-6 and J is TRBJ1-1, with 10 bases that match TRBD1. This CDR3 has 13 amino acids. Germline CDR1 SGHDT, CDR2 YYEEEE. With 7 bases clipped from V and 5 bases from J, the junction kept 5 bases outside the gene matches.

This chain links TRBV3-1 (or the pseudogene TRBV3-2) with TRBJ2-7, with 9 bases aligning to TRBD1. This CDR3 spans 14 amino acids. Trimming cost V 1 base and J 7 bases; bases outside gene matches: 5. Germline CDR1 is LGHDT and CDR2 is YNNKEL (reference sequence). CDR3 region: CASSQGTGVTEQYF. The CDR3 coding sequence is TGTGCCAGCAGCCAAGGGACAGGGGTAACGGAGCAGTACTTC.

The chain recombines TRBV12-3 or TRBV12-4 with TRBJ2-2; D perhaps matches TRBD2 (5 bases). This CDR3 region has 13 residues. Trimming stripped 3 bases from V and 5 bases from J, with 7 bases between. CDR3 sequence: CASSFLATGELFF. As DNA, the CDR3 is TGTGCCAGCAGTTTCTTAGCGACCGGGGAGCTGTTTTTT.